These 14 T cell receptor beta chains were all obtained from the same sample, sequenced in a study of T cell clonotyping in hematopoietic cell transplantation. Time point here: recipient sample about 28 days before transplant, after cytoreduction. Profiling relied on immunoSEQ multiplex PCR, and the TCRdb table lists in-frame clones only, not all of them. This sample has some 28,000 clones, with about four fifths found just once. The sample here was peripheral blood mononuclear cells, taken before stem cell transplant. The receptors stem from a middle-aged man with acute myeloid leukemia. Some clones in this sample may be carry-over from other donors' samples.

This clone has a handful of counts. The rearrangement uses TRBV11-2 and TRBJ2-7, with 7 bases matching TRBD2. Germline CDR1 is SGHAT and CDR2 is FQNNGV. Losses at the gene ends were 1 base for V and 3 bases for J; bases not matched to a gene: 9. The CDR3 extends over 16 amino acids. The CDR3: CASSLVRAGPVYEQYF. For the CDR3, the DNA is TGTGCCAGCAGCTTAGTAAGAGCGGGACCCGTCTACGAGCAGTACTTC. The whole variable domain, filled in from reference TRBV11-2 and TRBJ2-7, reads EAGVAQSPRYKIIEKRQSVAFWCNPISGHATLYWYQQILGQGPKLLIQFQNNGVVDDSQLPKDRFSAERLKGVDSTLKIQPAKLEDSAVYLCASSLVRAGPVYEQYFGPGTRLTVT.

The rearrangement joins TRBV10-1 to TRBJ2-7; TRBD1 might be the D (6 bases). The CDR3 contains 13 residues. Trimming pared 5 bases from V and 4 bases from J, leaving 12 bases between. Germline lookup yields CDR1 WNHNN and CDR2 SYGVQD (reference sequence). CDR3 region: CASSPGQSYEQYF. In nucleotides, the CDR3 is TGCGCCAGCAGTCCGGGACAATCGTACGAGCAGTACTTC.

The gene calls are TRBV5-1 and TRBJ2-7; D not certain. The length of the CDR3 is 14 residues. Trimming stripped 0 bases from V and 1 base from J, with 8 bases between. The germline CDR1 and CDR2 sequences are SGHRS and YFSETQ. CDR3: CASSLDSRSYEQYF. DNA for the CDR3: TGCGCCAGCAGCTTGGACAGCCGATCCTACGAGCAGTACTTC.

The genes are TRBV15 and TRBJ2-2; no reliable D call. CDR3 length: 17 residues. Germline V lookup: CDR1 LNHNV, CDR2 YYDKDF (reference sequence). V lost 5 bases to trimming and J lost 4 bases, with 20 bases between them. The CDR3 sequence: CATSPEISRATTGELFF. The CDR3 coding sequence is TGTGCCACCAGCCCAGAGATTTCCCGGGCCACCACCGGGGAGCTGTTTTTT. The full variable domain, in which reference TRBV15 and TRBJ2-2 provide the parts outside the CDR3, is DAMVIQNPRYQVTQFGKPVTLSCSQTLNHNVMYWYQQKSSQAPKLLFHYYDKDFNNEADTPDNFQSRRPNTSFCFLDIRSPGLGDTAMYLCATSPEISRATTGELFFGEGSRLTVL.

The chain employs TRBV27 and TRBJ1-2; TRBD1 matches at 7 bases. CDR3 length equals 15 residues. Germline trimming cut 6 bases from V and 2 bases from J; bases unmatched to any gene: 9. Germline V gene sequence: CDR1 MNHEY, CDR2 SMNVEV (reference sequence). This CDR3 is CASSPRDRPNYGYTF. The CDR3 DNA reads TGTGCCAGCAGCCCCCGGGACAGACCGAACTATGGCTACACCTTC.

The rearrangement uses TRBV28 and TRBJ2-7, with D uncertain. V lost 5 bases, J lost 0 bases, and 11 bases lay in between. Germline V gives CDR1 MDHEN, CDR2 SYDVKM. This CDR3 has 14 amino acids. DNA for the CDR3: TGTGCCAGCAGTGAACCGGCTAGCTCCTACGAGCAGTACTTC. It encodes CASSEPASSYEQYF.

The DNA of the CDR3 is TGTGCCTGGAGTGTAATTTCTCAATCCCTCGGCTACACCTTC. Its protein product is CAWSVISQSLGYTF. The chain couples TRBV30 to TRBJ1-2; the D is unclear. The CDR3 spans 14 residues. CDR1 GTSNPN and CDR2 SVGIG come from the germline V gene (reference sequence). V was pared by 0 bases and J by 8 bases, with 16 bases between.

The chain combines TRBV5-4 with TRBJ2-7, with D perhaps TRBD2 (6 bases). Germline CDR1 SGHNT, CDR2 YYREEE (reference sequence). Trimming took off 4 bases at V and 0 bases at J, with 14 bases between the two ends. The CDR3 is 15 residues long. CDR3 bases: TGTGCCAGCAGCGGAGGGACTTCCCTCTCCTACGAGCAGTACTTC. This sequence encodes CASSGGTSLSYEQYF.

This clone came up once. This chain's CDR3 is CASRGPSGNTIYF. The CDR3 DNA reads TGTGCCAGCAGAGGACCTTCTGGAAACACCATATATTTT. The rearrangement uses TRBV6-5 and TRBJ1-3; D is uncertain. Germline CDR1 is MNHEY and CDR2 is SVGAGI. The CDR3 length is 13 residues. V gave up 6 bases and J gave up 1 base, with 7 bases separating them.

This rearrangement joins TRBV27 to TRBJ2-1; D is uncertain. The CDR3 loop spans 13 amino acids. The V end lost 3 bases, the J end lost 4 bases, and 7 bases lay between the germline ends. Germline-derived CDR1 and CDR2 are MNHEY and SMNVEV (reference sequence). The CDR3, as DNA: TGTGCCAGCAGTTTTACCTCATACAATGAGCAGTTCTTC. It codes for CASSFTSYNEQFF.

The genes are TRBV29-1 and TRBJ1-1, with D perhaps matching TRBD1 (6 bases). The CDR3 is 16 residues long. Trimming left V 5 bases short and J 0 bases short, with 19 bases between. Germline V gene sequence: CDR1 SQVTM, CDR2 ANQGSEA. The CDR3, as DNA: TGCAGCGTTCACAGTCTCAACAGGGAGATGAACACTGAAGCTTTCTTT. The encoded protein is CSVHSLNREMNTEAFF.

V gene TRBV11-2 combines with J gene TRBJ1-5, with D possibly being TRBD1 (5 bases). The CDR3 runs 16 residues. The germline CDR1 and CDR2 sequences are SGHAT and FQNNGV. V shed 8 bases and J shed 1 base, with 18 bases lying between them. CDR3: CASARTPNLSNQPQHF. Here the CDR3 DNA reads TGTGCCAGCGCCCGGACACCGAATTTGAGCAATCAGCCCCAGCATTTT.

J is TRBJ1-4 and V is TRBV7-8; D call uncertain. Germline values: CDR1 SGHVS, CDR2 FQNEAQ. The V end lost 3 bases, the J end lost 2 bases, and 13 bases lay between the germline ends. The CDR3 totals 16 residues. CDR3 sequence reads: CASSFWNNPTNEKLFF. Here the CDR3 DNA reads TGTGCCAGCAGCTTTTGGAATAACCCGACTAATGAAAAACTGTTTTTT.

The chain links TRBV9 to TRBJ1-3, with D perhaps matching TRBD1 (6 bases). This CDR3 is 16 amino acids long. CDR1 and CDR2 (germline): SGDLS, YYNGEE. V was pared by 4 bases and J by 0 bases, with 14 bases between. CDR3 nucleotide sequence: TGTGCCAGCAGCCCTCGCAGGGGCAGCTCTGGAAACACCATATATTTT. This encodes CASSPRRGSSGNTIYF.